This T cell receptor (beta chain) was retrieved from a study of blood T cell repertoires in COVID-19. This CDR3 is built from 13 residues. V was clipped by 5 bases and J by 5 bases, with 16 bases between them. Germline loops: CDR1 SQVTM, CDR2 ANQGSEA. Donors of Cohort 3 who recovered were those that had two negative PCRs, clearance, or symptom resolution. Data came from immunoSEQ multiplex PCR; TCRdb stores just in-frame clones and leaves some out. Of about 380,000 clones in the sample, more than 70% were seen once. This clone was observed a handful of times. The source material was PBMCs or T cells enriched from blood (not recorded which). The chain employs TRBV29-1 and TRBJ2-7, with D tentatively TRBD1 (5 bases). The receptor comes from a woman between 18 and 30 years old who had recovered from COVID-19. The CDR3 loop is CSVTKGVEDEQYF. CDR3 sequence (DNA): TGCAGCGTTACAAAAGGGGTTGAGGACGAGCAGTACTTC.